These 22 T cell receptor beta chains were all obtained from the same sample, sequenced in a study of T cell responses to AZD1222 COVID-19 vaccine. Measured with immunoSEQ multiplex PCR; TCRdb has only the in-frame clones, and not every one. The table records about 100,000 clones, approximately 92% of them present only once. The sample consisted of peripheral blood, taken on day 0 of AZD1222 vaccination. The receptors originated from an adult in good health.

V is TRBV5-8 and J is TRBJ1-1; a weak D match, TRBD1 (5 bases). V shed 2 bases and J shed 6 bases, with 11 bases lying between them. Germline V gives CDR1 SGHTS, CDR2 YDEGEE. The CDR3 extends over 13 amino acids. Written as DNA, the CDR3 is TGTGCCAGCAGCTTCTGGGGGTTCGCTGAAGCTTTCTTT. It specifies CASSFWGFAEAFF.

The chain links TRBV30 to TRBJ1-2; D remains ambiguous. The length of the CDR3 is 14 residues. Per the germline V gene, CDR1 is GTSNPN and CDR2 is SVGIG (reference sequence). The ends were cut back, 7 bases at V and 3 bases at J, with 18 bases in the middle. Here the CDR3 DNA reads TGTGCCTCCTACTTGAACAATCTTGACTATGGCTACACCTTC. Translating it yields CASYLNNLDYGYTF.

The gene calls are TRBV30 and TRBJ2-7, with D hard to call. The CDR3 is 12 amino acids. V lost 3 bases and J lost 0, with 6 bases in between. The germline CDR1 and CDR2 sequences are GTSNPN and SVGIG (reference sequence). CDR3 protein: CAWSLSSYEQYF. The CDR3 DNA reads TGTGCCTGGAGCCTAAGCTCCTACGAGCAGTACTTC.

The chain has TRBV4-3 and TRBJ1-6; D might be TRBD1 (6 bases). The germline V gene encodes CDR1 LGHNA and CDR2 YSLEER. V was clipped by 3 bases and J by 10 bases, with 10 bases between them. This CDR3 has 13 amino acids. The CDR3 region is CASSHEQGSPLHF. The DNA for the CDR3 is TGCGCCAGCAGCCACGAACAGGGCTCACCCCTCCACTTT.

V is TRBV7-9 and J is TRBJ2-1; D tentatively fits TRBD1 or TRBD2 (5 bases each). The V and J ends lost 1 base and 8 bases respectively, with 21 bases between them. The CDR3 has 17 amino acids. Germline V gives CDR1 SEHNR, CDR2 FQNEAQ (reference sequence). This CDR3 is CASSLGEPGTAFHEQFF. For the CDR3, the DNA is TGTGCCAGCAGCTTAGGAGAACCCGGGACCGCTTTTCATGAGCAGTTCTTC.

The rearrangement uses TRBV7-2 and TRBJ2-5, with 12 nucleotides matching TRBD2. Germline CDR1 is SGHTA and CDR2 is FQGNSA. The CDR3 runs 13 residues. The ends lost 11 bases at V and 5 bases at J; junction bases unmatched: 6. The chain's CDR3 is CASGTSGFETQYF. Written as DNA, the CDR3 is TGTGCCTCCGGGACTAGCGGGTTTGAGACCCAGTACTTC.

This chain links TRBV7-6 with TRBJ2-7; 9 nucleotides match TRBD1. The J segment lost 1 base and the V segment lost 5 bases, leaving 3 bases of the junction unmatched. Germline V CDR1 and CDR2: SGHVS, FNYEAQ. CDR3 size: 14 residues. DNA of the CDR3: TGTGCCAGCAGCCAGGACAGGGGATCCTACGAGCAGTACTTC. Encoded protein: CASSQDRGSYEQYF.

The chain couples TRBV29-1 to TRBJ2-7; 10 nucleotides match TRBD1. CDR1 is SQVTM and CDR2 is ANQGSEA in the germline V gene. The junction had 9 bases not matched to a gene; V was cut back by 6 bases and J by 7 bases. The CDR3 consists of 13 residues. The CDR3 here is CSVASGQGQEQYF. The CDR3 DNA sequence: TGCAGCGTGGCCTCGGGACAGGGGCAGGAGCAGTACTTC.

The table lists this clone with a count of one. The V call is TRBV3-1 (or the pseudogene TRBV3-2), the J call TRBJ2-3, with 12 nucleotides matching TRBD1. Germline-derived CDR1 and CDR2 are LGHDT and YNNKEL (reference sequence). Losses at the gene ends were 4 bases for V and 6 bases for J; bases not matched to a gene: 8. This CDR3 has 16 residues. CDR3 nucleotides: TGTGCCAGCAGCCTAGATCGGGACAGGGGGCGGGATACGCAGTATTTT. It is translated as CASSLDRDRGRDTQYF.

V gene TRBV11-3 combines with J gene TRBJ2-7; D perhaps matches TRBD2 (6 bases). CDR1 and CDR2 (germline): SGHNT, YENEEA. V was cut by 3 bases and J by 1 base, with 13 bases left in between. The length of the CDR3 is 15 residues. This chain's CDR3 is CASSFGGTSSYEQYF. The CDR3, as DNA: TGTGCCAGCAGCTTTGGGGGGACTTCATCCTACGAGCAGTACTTC.

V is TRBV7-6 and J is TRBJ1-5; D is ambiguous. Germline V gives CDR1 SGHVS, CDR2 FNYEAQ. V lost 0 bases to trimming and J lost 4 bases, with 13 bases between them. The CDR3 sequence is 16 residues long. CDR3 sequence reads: CASSLAPVEGNQPQHF. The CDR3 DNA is TGTGCCAGCAGCTTAGCGCCGGTTGAGGGAAATCAGCCCCAGCATTTT.

CDR3 sequence reads: CASRRDRENSPLHF. CDR3 nucleotide sequence: TGTGCCAGCCGCCGGGACAGGGAAAATTCACCCCTCCACTTT. The V call is TRBV6-4, the J call TRBJ1-6; 9 bases are shared with TRBD1. CDR3 length: 14 amino acids. V dropped 8 bases and J dropped 7; count of bases not matched to a gene: 6. Germline V CDR1 and CDR2: MRHNA, SNTAGT.

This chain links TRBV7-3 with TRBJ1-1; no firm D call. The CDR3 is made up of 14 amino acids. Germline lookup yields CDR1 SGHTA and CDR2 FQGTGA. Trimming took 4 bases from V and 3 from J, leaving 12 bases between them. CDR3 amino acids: CASSSHGRDTEAFF. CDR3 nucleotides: TGTGCCAGCAGCTCCCATGGACGGGACACTGAAGCTTTCTTT.

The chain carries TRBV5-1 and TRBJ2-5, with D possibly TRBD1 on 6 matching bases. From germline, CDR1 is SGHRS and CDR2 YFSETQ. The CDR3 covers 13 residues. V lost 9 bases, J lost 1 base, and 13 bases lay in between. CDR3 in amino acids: CATKQGPQETQYF. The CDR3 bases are TGCGCCACGAAACAGGGCCCCCAAGAGACCCAGTACTTC. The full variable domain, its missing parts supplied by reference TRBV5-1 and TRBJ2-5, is KAGVTQTPRYLIKTRGQQVTLSCSPISGHRSVSWYQQTPGQGLQFLFEYFSETQRNKGNFPGRFSGRQFSNSRSEMNVSTLELGDSALYLCATKQGPQETQYFGPGTRLLVL.

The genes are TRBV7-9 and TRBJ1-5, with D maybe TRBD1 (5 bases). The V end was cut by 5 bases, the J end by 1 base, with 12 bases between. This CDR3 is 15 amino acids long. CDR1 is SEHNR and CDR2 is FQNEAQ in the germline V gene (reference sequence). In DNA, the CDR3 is TGTGCCAGCAGCCCCCCGGGACGGAGCAATCAGCCCCAGCATTTT. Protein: CASSPPGRSNQPQHF.

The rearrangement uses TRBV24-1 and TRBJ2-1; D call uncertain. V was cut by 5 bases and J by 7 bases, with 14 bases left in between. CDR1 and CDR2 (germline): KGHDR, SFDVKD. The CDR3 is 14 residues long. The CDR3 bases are TGTGCCACCAGTGTTCCGCGCGCCCCAAATGAGCAGTTCTTC. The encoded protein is CATSVPRAPNEQFF.

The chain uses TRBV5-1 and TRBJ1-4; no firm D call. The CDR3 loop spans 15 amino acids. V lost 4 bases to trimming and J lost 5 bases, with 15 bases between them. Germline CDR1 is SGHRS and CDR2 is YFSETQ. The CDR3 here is CASSNLGKRNEKLFF. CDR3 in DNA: TGCGCCAGCAGCAACCTAGGGAAGCGAAATGAAAAACTGTTTTTT.

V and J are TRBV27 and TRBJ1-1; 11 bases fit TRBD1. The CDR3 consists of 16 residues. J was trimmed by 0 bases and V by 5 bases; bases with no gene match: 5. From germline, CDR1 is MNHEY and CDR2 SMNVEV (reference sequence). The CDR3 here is CASSPDRGLVNTEAFF. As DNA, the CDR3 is TGTGCCAGCAGTCCGGACAGGGGGCTCGTGAACACTGAAGCTTTCTTT.

The CDR3 DNA is TGCAGCGTTGAGAGGTTTAATGAAAAACTGTTTTTT. Translating it yields CSVERFNEKLFF. The chain joins TRBV29-1 to TRBJ1-4; D is unclear. This CDR3 contains 12 residues. Trimming pared 3 bases from V and 4 bases from J, leaving 6 bases between. Per the germline V gene, CDR1 is SQVTM and CDR2 is ANQGSEA. Drawing the rest from reference TRBV29-1 and TRBJ1-4, the complete variable domain is SAVISQKPSRDICQRGTSLTIQCQVDSQVTMMFWYRQQPGQSLTLIATANQGSEATYESGFVIDKFPISRPNLTFSTLTVSNMSPEDSSIYLCSVERFNEKLFFGSGTQLSVL.

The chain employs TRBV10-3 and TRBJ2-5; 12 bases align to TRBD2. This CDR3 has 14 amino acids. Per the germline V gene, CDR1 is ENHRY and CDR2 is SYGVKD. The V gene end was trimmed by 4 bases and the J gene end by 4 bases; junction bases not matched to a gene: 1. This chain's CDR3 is CAISASGGGETQYF. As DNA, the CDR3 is TGTGCCATCAGTGCTAGCGGGGGGGGAGAGACCCAGTACTTC.

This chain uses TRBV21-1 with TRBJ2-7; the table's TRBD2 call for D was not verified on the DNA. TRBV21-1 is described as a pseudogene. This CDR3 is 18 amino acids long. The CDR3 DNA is TGTGCCAGCAGGGAAAAGGTCGAGCGGGAGAGATCGTCCTACGAGCAGTACTTC. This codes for CASREKVERERSSYEQYF.

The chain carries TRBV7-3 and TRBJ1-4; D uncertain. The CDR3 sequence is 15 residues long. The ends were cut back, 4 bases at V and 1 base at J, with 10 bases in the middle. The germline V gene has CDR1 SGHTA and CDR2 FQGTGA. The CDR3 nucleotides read TGTGCCAGCAGCTCCCACAGATTAACTAATGAAAAACTGTTTTTT. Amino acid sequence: CASSSHRLTNEKLFF.